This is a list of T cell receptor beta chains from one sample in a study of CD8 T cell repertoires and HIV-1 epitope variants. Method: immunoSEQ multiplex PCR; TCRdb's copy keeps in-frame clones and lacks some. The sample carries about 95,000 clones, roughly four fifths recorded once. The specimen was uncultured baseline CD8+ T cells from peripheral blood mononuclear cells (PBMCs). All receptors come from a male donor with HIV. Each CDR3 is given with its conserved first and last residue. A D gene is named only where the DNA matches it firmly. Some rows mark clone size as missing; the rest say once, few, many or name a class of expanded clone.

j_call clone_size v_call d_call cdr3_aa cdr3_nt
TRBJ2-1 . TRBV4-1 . CASSQDQVGSIPLF TGCGCCAGCAGCCAAGATCAGGTCGGGAGTATTCCACTCTTC
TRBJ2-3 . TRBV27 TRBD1 CASSLITWQGADTQYF TGTGCCAGCAGTTTAATTACGTGGCAGGGGGCGGATACGCAGTATTTT
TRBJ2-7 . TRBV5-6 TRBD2 CASSLVAGSYEQYF TGTGCCAGCAGCTTAGTAGCGGGATCCTACGAGCAGTACTTC
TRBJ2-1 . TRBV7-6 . CASSLDRLVRDEQFF TGTGCCAGCAGCTTAGACAGGCTGGTTAGGGATGAGCAGTTCTTC
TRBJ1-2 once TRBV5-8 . CASNSRPPGDYGYTF TGTGCCAGCAACTCCAGGCCCCCAGGGGACTATGGCTACACCTTC
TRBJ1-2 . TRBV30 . CAWSSISQALYGYTF TGTGCCTGGAGTAGTATCTCACAGGCTTTGTATGGCTACACCTTC
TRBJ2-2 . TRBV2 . CASKKAGVDTGELFF TGTGCCAGCAAAAAGGCAGGGGTGGACACCGGGGAGCTGTTTTTT
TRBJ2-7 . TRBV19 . CASRGTVFYEQYF TGTGCCAGTAGGGGCACGGTCTTCTACGAGCAGTACTTC
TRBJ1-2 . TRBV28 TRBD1 CASSSSLGGQNYGYTF TGTGCCAGCAGTTCATCGTTAGGGGGACAGAACTATGGCTACACCTTC
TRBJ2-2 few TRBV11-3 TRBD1 CASSLRRTGSNTGELFF TGTGCCAGCAGCTTACGGAGGACAGGGAGTAACACCGGGGAGCTGTTTTTT
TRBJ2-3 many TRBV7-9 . CASSFSERVTDTQYF TGTGCCAGCAGCTTTTCGGAGCGGGTCACAGATACGCAGTATTTT
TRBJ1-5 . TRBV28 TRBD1 CASSWTGGSNQPQHF TGTGCCAGCAGTTGGACAGGGGGTTCCAATCAGCCCCAGCATTTT
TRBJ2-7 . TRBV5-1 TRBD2 CASSLGLAVNEQYF TGCGCCAGCAGCTTGGGCCTAGCGGTAAACGAGCAGTACTTC
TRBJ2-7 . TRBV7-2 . CASTTGTADYEQYF TGTGCCAGCACCACCGGGACTGCGGATTACGAGCAGTACTTC